This T cell receptor (beta chain) was profiled in a study of blood T cell repertoires in COVID-19. Per the germline V gene, CDR1 is SGHTS and CDR2 is YDEGEE. The CDR3 totals 17 residues. V lost 0 bases and J 4 bases, leaving 19 bases between the germline ends. The table lists this clone with a count of one. TCRdb's table, derived via immunoSEQ multiplex PCR, lists solely in-frame clones and lacks some. Among hundreds of thousands of clones listed, about four fifths were seen once. The TCR sequence derives from a woman aged 50 to 60 who had recovered from COVID-19. The source material was peripheral blood. The chain uses TRBV5-8 and TRBJ2-5; a possible D gene is TRBD2 (6 bases). The CDR3 loop reads CASSLAGVRQGRETQYF. CDR3 in DNA: TGTGCCAGCAGCTTGGCGGGGGTCCGTCAGGGAAGAGAGACCCAGTACTTC.